This T cell receptor (beta chain) was obtained from a study of blood T cell repertoires in COVID-19. Study-wide context: Nucleic acid was either cDNA or gDNA, and it came from T cells, B-cell-depleted T cells, or PBMCs.

In the study's own analysis: Reference gene primer amplification in the assay estimated nucleated cell counts. TCRdb's table, derived via immunoSEQ multiplex PCR, lists solely in-frame clones and lacks some. V and J calls and clone size are as listed in that table; D and trimming were resolved from the DNA. Among about 140,000 clones, approximately 90% were seen once, and the ten largest hold around 2.9%. Sequencing was carried out using peripheral blood. The TCR comes from a man in his sixties with active or convalescent COVID-19.

In DNA, the CDR3 is TGTGCCAGCAGCAGCGGACGAAGGGTGTTTGCTTTCTTT. Translating it yields CASSSGRRVFAFF. This sequence joins TRBV28 and TRBJ1-1; D unclear. The CDR3 loop spans 13 amino acids. The germline CDR1 and CDR2 sequences are MDHEN and SYDVKM. V was cut by 6 bases and J by 11 bases, with 19 bases left in between.